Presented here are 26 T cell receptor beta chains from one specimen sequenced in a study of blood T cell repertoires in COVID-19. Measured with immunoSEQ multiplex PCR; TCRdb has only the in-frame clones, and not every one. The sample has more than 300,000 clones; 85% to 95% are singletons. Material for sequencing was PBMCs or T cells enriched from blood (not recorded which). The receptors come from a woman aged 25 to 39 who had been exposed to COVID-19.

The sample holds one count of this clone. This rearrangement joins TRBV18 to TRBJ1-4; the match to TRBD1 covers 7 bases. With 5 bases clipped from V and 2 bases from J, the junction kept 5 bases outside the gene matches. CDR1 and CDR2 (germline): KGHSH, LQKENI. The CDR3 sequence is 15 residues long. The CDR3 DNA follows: TGTGCCAGCTCAGCCGACAGGGCCACTAATGAAAAACTGTTTTTT. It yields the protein CASSADRATNEKLFF. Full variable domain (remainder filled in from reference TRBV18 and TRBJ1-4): NAGVMQNPRHLVRRRGQEARLRCSPMKGHSHVYWYRQLPEEGLKFMVYLQKENIIDESGMPKERFSAEFPKEGPSILRIQQVVRGDSAAYFCASSADRATNEKLFFGSGTQLSVL.

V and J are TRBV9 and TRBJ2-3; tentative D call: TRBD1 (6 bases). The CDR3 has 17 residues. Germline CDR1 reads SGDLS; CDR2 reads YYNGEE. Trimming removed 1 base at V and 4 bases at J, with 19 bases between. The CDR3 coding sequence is TGTGCCAGCAGCGTACCCGAGGGTCATGGGGGCCCAGATACGCAGTATTTT. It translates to CASSVPEGHGGPDTQYF.

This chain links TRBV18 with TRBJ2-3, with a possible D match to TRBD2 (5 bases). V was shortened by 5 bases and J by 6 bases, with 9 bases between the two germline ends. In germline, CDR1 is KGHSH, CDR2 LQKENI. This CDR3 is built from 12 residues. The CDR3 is CASSGTRDTQYF. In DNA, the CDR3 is TGTGCCAGCTCAGGTACTAGGGATACGCAGTATTTT.

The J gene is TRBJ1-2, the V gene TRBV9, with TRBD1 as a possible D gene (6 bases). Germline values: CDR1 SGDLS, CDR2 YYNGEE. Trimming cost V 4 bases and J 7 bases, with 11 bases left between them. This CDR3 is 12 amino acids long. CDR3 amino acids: CASSRDRSGYTF. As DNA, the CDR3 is TGTGCCAGCAGCCGCGACAGGTCTGGCTACACCTTC.

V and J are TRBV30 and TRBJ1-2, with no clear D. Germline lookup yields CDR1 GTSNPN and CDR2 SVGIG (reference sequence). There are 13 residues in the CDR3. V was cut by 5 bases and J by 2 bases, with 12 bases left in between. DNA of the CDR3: TGTGCCTGGCGCGGGGTTTGGAACTATGGCTACACCTTC. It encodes CAWRGVWNYGYTF.

The DNA of the CDR3 is TGCGCCAGCAGCTCAAGACTGCTGGCAGATACGCAGTATTTT. Protein: CASSSRLLADTQYF. This rearrangement joins TRBV4-3 to TRBJ2-3; D uncertain. The V gene lost 5 bases and the J gene lost 4 bases, with 13 bases spanning the gap. The CDR3 consists of 14 residues. Germline assignment: CDR1 LGHNA and CDR2 YSLEER.

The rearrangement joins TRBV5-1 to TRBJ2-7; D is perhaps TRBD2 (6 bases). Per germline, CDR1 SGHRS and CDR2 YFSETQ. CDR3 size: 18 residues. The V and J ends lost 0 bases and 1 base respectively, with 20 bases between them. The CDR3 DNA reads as TGCGCCAGCAGCTTGGGGGTTGTGACCGGGGGTTATTCCTACGAGCAGTACTTC. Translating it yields CASSLGVVTGGYSYEQYF.

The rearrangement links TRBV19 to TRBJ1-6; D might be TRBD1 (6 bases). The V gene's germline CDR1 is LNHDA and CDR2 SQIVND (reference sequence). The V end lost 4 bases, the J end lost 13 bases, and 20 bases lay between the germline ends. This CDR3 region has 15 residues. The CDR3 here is CASSTRTEGGSPLHF. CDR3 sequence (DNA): TGTGCCAGTAGTACACGGACAGAGGGTGGGTCGCCCCTCCACTTT.

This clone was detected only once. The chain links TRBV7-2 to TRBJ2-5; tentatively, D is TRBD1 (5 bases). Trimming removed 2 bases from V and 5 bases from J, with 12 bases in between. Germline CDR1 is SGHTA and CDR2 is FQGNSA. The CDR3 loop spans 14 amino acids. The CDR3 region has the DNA TGTGCCAGCAGCTTATGGGGCACGTTGGAGACCCAGTACTTC. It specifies CASSLWGTLETQYF.

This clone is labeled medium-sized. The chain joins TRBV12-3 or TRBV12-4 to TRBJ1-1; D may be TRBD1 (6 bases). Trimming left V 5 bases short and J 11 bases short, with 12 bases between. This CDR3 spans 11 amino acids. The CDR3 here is CASSLGTWAFF. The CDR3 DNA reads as TGTGCCAGCAGTCTCGGGACATGGGCTTTCTTT.

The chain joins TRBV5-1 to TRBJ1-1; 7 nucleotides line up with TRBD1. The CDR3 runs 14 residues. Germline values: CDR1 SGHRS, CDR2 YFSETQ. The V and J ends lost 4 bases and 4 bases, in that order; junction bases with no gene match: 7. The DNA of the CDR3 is TGCGCCAGCAGCAAACGACAGGGAACCACTGAAGCTTTCTTT. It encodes CASSKRQGTTEAFF.

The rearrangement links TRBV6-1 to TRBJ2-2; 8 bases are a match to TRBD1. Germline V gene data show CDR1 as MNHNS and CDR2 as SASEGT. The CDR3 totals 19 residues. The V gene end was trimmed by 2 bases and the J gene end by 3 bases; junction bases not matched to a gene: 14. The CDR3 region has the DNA TGTGCCAGCAGTGAAATCTCCTTCAGGGGGCGTTCGTACACCGGGGAGCTGTTTTTT. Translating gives CASSEISFRGRSYTGELFF.

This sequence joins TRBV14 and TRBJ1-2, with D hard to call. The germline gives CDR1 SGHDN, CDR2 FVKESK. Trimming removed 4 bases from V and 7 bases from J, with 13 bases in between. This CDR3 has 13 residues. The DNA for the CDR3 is TGTGCCAGCAGCCCCCGAGCGGCCCCTGGCTACACCTTC. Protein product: CASSPRAAPGYTF.

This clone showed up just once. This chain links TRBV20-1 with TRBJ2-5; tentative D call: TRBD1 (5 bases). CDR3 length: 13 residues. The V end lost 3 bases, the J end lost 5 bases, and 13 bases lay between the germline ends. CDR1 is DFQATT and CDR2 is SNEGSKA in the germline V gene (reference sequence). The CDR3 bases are TGCAGTGCTAGTAGGGGTAATAGGGAGACCCAGTACTTC. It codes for CSASRGNRETQYF.

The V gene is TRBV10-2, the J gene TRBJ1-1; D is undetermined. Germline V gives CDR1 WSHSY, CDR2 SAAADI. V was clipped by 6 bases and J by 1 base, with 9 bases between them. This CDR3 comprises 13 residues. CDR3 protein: CASSPLRNTEAFF. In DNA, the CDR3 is TGCGCCAGCAGCCCCCTAAGGAACACTGAAGCTTTCTTT.

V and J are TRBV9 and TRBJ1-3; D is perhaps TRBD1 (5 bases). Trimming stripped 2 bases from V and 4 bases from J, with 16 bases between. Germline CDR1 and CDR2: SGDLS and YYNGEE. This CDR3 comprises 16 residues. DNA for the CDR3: TGTGCCAGCAGCGTTTCGGGTGTGGGGGGAGGAAACACCATATATTTT. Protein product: CASSVSGVGGGNTIYF.

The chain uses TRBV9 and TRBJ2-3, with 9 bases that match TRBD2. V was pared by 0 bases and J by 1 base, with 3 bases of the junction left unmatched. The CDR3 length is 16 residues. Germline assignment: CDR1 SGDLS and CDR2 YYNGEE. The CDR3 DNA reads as TGTGCCAGCAGCGTAGCCGAGCGGGGGGGCACAGATACGCAGTATTTT. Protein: CASSVAERGGTDTQYF. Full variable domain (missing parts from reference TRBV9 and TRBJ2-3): DSGVTQTPKHLITATGQRVTLRCSPRSGDLSVYWYQQSLDQGLQFLIQYYNGEERAKGNILERFSAQQFPDLHSELNLSSLELGDSALYFCASSVAERGGTDTQYFGPGTRLTVL.

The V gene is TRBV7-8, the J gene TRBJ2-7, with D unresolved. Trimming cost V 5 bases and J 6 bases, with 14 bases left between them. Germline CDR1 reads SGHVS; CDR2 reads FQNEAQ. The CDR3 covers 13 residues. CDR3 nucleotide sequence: TGTGCCAGCAGCCTTAGATCCTCCGGCGAGCAGTACTTC. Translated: CASSLRSSGEQYF.

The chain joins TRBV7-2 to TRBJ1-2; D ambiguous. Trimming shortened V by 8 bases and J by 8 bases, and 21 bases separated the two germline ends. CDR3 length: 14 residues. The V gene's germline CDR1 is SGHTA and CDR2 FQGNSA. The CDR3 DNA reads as TGTGCCAGCCAAGGTAGCGGACTCTATGGAGGCTACACCTTC. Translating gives CASQGSGLYGGYTF.

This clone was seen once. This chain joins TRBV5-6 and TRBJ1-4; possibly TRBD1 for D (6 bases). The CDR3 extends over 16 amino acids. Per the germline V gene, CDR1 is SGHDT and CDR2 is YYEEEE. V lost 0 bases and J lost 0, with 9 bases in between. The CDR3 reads CASSLETGATNEKLFF. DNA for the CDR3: TGTGCCAGCAGCTTGGAGACAGGCGCAACTAATGAAAAACTGTTTTTT.

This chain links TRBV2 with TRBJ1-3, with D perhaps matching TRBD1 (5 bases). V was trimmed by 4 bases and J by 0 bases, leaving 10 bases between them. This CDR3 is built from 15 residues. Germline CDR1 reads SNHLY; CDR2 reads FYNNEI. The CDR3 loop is CASSGRDFSGNTIYF. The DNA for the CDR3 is TGTGCCAGCAGTGGAAGGGACTTCTCTGGAAACACCATATATTTT.

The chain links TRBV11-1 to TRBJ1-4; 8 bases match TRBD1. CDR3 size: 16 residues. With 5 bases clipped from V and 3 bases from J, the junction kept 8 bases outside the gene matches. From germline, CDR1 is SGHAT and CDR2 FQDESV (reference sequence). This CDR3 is CASSPRPGQANEKLFF. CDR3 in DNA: TGTGCCAGCAGCCCCAGACCGGGACAGGCTAATGAAAAACTGTTTTTT.

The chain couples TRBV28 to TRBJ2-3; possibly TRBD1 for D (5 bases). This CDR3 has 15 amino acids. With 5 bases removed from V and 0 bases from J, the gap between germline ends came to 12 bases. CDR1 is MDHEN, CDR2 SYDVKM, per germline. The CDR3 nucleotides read TGTGCCAGCAGTCATAGACAGACTAGCACAGATACGCAGTATTTT. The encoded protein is CASSHRQTSTDTQYF.

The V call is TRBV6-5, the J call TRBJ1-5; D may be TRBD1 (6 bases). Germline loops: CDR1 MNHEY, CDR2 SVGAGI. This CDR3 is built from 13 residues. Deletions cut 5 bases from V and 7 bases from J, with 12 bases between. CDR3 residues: CASSPGGQQPQHF. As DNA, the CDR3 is TGTGCCAGCAGTCCGGGGGGCCAGCAGCCCCAGCATTTT.

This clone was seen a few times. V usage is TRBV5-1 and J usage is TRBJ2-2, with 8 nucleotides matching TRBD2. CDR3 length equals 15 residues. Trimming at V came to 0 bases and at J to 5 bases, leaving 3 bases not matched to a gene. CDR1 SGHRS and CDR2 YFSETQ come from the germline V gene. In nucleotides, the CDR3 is TGCGCCAGCAGCTTGGGACTAGCGATGACCGGGGAGCTGTTTTTT. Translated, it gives CASSLGLAMTGELFF.

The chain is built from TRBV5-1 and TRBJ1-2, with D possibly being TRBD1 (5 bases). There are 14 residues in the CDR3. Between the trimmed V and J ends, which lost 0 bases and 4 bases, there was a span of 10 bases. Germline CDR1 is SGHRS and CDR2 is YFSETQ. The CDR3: CASSLDDSTYGYTF. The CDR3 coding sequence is TGCGCCAGCAGCTTGGACGACAGTACCTATGGCTACACCTTC.